These 10 T cell receptor beta chains share one sample of origin, sequenced in a study of tumor-infiltrating lymphocytes in primary liver carcinoma. Unsorted bulk tissue (about 20-32 mg) underwent RNA and DNA co-extraction. Researchers generated TCR beta cDNA from 500 ng of total RNA, relying on a constant-region primer. Investigators got TCR beta libraries out of three nested multiplex PCR rounds, done with slightly modified ARM-PCR. TRBV1-TRBV30 forward primers and a C-beta reverse primer were used in the first two PCR rounds, which each ran for approximately 10 cycles. TCRdb re-called the multiplex PCR reads through MiXCR, storing one row per CDR3 protein. This table has some 110,000 distinct CDR3 sequences, around 64% appearing once. The sample was liver tumor tissue from sampling region 3. Subset specified: tumor region T3, left-lateral pole. These receptors all stem from a woman aged 60-70 years with primary liver carcinoma and hepatitis B virus infection.

The chain joins TRBV11-2 to TRBJ1-6, with D uncertain. Germline V gives CDR1 SGHAT, CDR2 FQNNGV. This CDR3 contains 15 residues. Deletions cut 7 bases from V and 9 bases from J, with 19 bases between. The CDR3 spells CASNSARDVGSPLHF. The DNA for the CDR3 is TGTGCCAGCAACTCCGCCCGGGATGTGGGTTCACCCCTCCACTTT.

Turning to this clonotype: Germline is not matched at one junction end, which may reflect a read error. CDR3 sequence: CASNQDHMTERVYGYTF. CDR3 coding DNA: TGTGCCAGCAACCAAGATCATATGACAGAGCGAGTCTATGGCTACACCTTC. The chain carries TRBV14 and TRBJ1-2; TRBD1 is a possible D gene (5 bases). Per germline, CDR1 SGHDN and CDR2 FVKESK. The CDR3 covers 17 residues. Combining the CDR3 with reference TRBV14 and TRBJ1-2 gives the whole variable domain EAGVTQFPSHSVIEKGQTVTLRCDPISGHDNLYWYRRVMGKEIKFLLHFVKESKQDESGMPNNRFLAERTGGTYSTLKVQPAELEDSGVYFCASNQDHMTERVYGYTFGSGTRLTVV.

About this clonotype itself: A read error may be the cause here, since a much bigger clone is one base away. The missing conserved phenylalanine or tryptophan at the end of this CDR3 makes a read error likely. The chain uses TRBV7-8 and TRBJ2-1, with D perhaps matching TRBD2 (6 bases). V lost 5 bases, J lost 0 bases, and 17 bases lay in between. The germline CDR1 and CDR2 sequences are SGHVS and FQNEAQ. The CDR3 has 17 residues. This CDR3 is CASSPLASASSYNEQFS. In DNA form, the CDR3 reads TGTGCCAGCAGCCCCTTGGCTAGCGCAAGCTCCTACAATGAGCAGTTCTCC.

As for this clonotype: A clone one base away is much larger, so this may be a read error. The V call is TRBV5-4, the J call TRBJ2-5; D perhaps matches TRBD1 (5 bases). CDR1 and CDR2 from the germline V gene are SGHNT and YYREEE (reference sequence). The CDR3 totals 14 residues. CDR3 in amino acids: CASSAAGSQETQCF. The CDR3 DNA is TGTGCCAGCAGCGCAGCAGGGTCCCAAGAGACCCAGTGCTTC.

To note about this clonotype: An end of the junction does not agree with germline; a read error may underlie this. The chain combines TRBV5-1 with TRBJ2-3; 7 nucleotides match TRBD1. CDR1 SGHRS and CDR2 YFSETQ come from the germline V gene. The CDR3 extends over 13 amino acids. CDR3 sequence: CPSSDRATDTQYF. The CDR3 bases are TGCCCCAGCAGCGACAGGGCCACAGATACGCAGTATTTT.

Note on this clonotype: The germline gene is not matched at one end of the junction; a read error may be the cause. This rearrangement joins TRBV28 to TRBJ2-2; perhaps TRBD1 as D (6 bases). Germline CDR1 MDHEN, CDR2 SYDVKM. This CDR3 comprises 14 residues. The CDR3 loop reads CTSTSQGVTGELFF. CDR3 nucleotide sequence: TGTACCAGCACCTCACAGGGAGTTACCGGGGAGCTGTTTTTT.

This clonotype was counted once. This may stem from a read error, because a much larger clone lies one nucleotide away. The chain links TRBV5-1 to TRBJ2-4; D might be TRBD2 (5 bases). Germline V gene lookup returns CDR1 SGHRS and CDR2 YFSETQ. V lost 3 bases to trimming and J lost 0 bases, with 10 bases between them. This CDR3 is 15 amino acids long. The CDR3 DNA reads as TGCGCCAGCAGCTCTGGACTGCTAGCCAAAAACATTCAGTACTTC. As protein: CASSSGLLAKNIQYF.

This rearrangement joins TRBV12-3 or TRBV12-4 to TRBJ1-5; D might be TRBD1 (6 bases). The ends were cut back, 5 bases at V and 5 bases at J, with 22 bases in the middle. This CDR3 has 17 amino acids. CDR3 bases: TGTGCCAGCAGTATTAGGTCAGGGGCGCGGATCCATCAGCCCCAGCATTTT. Its protein is CASSIRSGARIHQPQHF.

Worth noting for this clonotype: One end of the junction is discordant with germline, which a read error may explain. The chain has TRBV5-4 and TRBJ1-5, with unresolved D. This CDR3 comprises 14 residues. CDR1 is SGHNT and CDR2 is YYREEE in the germline V gene (reference sequence). The CDR3, as DNA: TGTGCCAGCAGCCTGTCCGGGAGCAATCGGCCCCAGCATTTT. It encodes CASSLSGSNRPQHF.

Ten or more counts support this clonotype. V is TRBV11-2 and J is TRBJ2-2, with TRBD2 matching over 9 bases. V was pared by 1 base and J by 6 bases, with 3 bases of the junction left unmatched. The CDR3 extends over 15 amino acids. CDR1 is SGHAT, CDR2 FQNNGV, per germline. CDR3 DNA: TGTGCCAGCAGCTTAGGGCTAGCGGGACCCGGGGAGCTGTTTTTT. It codes for CASSLGLAGPGELFF.